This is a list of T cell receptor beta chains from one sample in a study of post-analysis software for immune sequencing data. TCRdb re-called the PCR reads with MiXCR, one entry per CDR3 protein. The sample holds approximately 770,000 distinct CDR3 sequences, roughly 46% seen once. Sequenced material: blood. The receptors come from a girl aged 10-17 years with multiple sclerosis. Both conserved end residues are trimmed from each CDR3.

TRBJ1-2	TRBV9	ASSVVDSLYGYT
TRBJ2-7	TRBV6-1	ASRRQLYEQY
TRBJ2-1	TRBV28	ASTESLYNEQF
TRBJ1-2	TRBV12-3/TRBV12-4	ASSLRNNYGHT
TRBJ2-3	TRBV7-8	ASSLGLAVQADTQY
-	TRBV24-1	ATSGFGLAGKVNEQY
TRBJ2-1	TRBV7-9	ASSLVGGTHEQF
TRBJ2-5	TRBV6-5	ASSPLEVEETQY
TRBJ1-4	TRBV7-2	ASSDPGTGALSTNEKLF
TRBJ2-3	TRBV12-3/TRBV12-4	ASSFATSGSSDTQY
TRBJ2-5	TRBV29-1	SVEDQVAAY
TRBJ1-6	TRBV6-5	ASSLRSGLGNSPLH
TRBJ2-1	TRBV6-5	ESQGRGEQF
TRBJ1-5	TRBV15	ATSRGPTGSNQPQH
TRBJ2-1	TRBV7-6	ASSLGTGGVINEQF
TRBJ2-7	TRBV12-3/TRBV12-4	ASSTSRSSYEQY
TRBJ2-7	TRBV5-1	ASSLDGLQPYEQY
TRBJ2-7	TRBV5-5	ASSYLRGQGVDEQY
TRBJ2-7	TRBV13	ASSGRGLAYEQY
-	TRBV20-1	SASRGLDSTYEQY
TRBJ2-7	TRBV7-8	ASSLALAGENEQY
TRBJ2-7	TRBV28	ASSLINRLAYEQY
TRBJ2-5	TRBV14	ASSLGVLAGNQETQY
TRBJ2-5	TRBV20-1	SASYWRALREETQY
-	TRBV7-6	ASSLEGTASYEQY
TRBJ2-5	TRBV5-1	ASSLVLMGEQY
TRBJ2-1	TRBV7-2	ASSLVWREVHGDEQF
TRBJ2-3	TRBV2	ASSEITFGGRFTDTQY
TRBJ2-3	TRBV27	ASSLSIAASYELGDTQY
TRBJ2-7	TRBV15	ATSRGRGVYEQY
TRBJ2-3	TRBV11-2	ASSLVGGGTDTQY
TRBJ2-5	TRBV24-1	ATSDSEVGDGETQY
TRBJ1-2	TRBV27	AIRGGGGYT
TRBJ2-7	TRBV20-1	SARALRGPREQY
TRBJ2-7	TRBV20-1	SAKDPDGSYEQY
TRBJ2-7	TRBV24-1	ATSDPDRSHEQY
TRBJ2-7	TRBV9	ASSSSGTGINEQY
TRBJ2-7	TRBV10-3	AISESPGAYEQY
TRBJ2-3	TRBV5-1	ASSLSGLAVSTDTQY
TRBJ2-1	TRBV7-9	ASSPGTSGNDNEQF
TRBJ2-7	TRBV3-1	ASSQWGYEQY
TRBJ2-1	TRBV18	TSSPASGSTNEQF
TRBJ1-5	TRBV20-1	SATTDNQPQH
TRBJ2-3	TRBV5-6	ASSLGVRTADTQY
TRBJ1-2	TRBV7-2	ASSLNLGRDNYGYT
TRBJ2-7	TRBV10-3	AISEKGQPLWEQY
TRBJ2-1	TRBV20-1	SASVRTSYNEQF
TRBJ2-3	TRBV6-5	ASRETSGRAGTQY
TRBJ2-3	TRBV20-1	SASAGLAGGWPGADTQY
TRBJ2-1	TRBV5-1	ASSLNPSQSSYNEQF
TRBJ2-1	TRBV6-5	ASSYGAGAYNEQF
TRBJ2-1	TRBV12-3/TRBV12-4	ASSFGLNEQF